The T cell receptor (beta chain) described here comes from a study of T-cell reconstitution after alpha-beta-depleted transplantation in children. During its preparation, the TCRbeta library received unique molecular identifiers. TCRdb redid the calling of the PCR reads with MiXCR, one entry per CDR3 protein. Among around 400,000 distinct CDR3 sequences listed, roughly 11% were seen once. This clonotype was counted only a few times. Germline values: CDR1 SGDLS, CDR2 YYNGEE. The CDR3 has 18 residues. V was pared by 0 bases and J by 2 bases, with 9 bases of the junction left unmatched. Sequenced material: PBMCs from the stem cell graft donor, taken from the stem cell graft. The J gene is TRBJ2-3, the V gene TRBV9; TRBD2 matches 10 bases. The sequence came from a human donor who donated a stem cell graft to a child with acute myeloid leukemia. The CDR3 DNA follows: TGTGCCAGCAGCGTAGGTCCCTCTAGCGGGGGTCACACAGATACGCAGTATTTT. It codes for CASSVGPSSGGHTDTQYF.